Described below is a single T cell receptor beta chain sequence and its context. What it binds is not known. The study used healthy donors as controls matched for age and sex. Negative isolation yielded the CD8+ and CD4+ T cells, while FACS enriched the TEMRA cells. This specimen comes from a study of CD8 T cells in Susac syndrome. Whole-study findings and limits: The number of individuals included in the study's TCR sequencing and HLA analysis was acknowledged as relatively small.

The RNA, roughly 0.5 to 1 ug, was put through reverse transcription using random hexamers. Across 54 Vbeta and 13 Jbeta, immunoSEQ multiplex PCR amplified TCR beta CDR3. Each CDR3 protein gets one entry after TCRdb re-called the immunoSEQ multiplex PCR reads with MiXCR. The table lists more than 130,000 distinct CDR3 sequences, 94% of them singletons. The CDR3 has 12 residues. V dropped 4 bases and J dropped 5 bases, with 9 bases sitting between them. Germline assignment: CDR1 SQVTM and CDR2 ANQGSEA. This chain joins TRBV29-1 and TRBJ2-1; D gene uncertain. Sequences were obtained from CD8+ T cells from PBMCs. This TCR came from a human donor in good health. CDR3 nucleotides: TGCAGCGTTGTCTCCACAGACAATGAGCAGTTCTTC. Protein: CSVVSTDNEQFF.